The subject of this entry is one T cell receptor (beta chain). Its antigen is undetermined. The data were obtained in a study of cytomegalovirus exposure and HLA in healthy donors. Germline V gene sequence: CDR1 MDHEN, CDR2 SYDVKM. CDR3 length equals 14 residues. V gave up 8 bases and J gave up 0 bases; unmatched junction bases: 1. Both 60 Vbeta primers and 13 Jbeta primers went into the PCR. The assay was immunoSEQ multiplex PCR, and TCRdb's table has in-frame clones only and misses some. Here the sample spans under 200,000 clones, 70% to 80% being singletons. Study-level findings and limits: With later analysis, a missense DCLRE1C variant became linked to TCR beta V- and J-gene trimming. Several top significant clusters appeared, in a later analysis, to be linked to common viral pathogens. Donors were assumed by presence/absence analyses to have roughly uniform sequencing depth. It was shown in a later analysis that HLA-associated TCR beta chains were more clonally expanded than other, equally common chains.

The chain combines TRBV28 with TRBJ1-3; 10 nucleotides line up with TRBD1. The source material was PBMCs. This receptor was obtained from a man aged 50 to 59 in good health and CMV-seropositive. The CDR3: CASDRGHSGNTIYF. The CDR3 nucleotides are TGTGCCAGCGACAGGGGGCACTCTGGAAACACCATATATTTT.